This T cell receptor beta chain derives from a study of CD8 T cells in Susac syndrome. Worth noting for this clonotype: Antigen unknown.

Random hexamers were used to reverse transcribe an amount of roughly 0.5 to 1 ug RNA. By means of immunoSEQ multiplex PCR, TCR beta CDR3 spanning 54 Vbeta and 13 Jbeta underwent amplification. Each CDR3 protein gets one entry after TCRdb re-called the immunoSEQ multiplex PCR reads with MiXCR. The data show about 300,000 distinct CDR3 sequences, around 85% seen once. Whole-study results and caveats: An acknowledgment was made by the study that its TCR sequencing and HLA analysis involved relatively few individuals.

The authors carried out high-throughput sequencing of TCR beta. They applied it to CD8+ and CD4+ T cells obtained from blood. The multiple sclerosis controls were treatment-naive patients affected by stable or active relapsing-remitting disease. The source of this sequence is a human donor with multiple sclerosis. The sequencing sample was made of CD8+ T cells from PBMCs.

CDR3 residues: CASSQELGYSNEQFF. The DNA for the CDR3 is TGCGCCAGCAGCCAAGAGCTAGGGTATTCGAATGAGCAGTTCTTC. V gene TRBV4-3 combines with J gene TRBJ2-1; no firm D call. V dropped 0 bases and J dropped 7 bases, with 13 bases sitting between them. This CDR3 has 15 residues. Germline assignment: CDR1 LGHNA and CDR2 YSLEER.